The sequence of this T cell receptor (beta chain) was determined in a study of blood T cell repertoires in COVID-19. Study-level information: Whether acute or convalescent, the COVID-19 samples came from the United States, Italy and Spain. Sample material is recorded as cDNA or gDNA derived from T cells, B-cell-depleted T cells, or PBMCs.

Per the study methods: Amplification of reference gene primers was used by the study to estimate nucleated cell counts. The data were produced by immunoSEQ multiplex PCR, yet TCRdb's version contains in-frame clones alone and is incomplete. V and J calls and clone size are given by that table; D and trimming were obtained from the DNA. Among 100,000 to 150,000 clones listed, less than 85% were seen once. Unmatched junction bases numbered 12, after V lost 6 bases and J lost 9 bases. CDR1 and CDR2 from the germline V gene are SEHNR and FQNEAQ (reference sequence). CDR3 size: 17 residues. Sequencing input: peripheral blood. The rearrangement uses TRBV7-9 and TRBJ2-2; TRBD2 matches at 14 bases. This TCR came from a woman between 55 and 75 years old with acute or convalescent COVID-19. The CDR3 DNA reads as TGTGCCAGCAGACCCGGACTAGCGGGGGGCACAGTCCGGGAGCTGTTTTTT. Protein product: CASRPGLAGGTVRELFF.